This T cell receptor beta chain was identified in a study of shared clonotypes between healthy human individuals. CDR1 and CDR2 (germline): SEHNR, FQNEAQ (reference sequence). This CDR3 contains 16 residues. Trimming cost V 6 bases and J 5 bases, with 23 bases left between them. Sequencing used immunoSEQ multiplex PCR; TCRdb keeps in-frame clones, though not all of them. The sample lists some 2,500,000 clones; 85% to 95% were seen once. Sequencing input: naive CD4+ T cells from PBMCs. Subset noted: CD45RA+ positively selected. The source is a young man in good health. Some clones in this sample may be carry-over from other donors' samples. The genes are TRBV7-9 and TRBJ2-7, with D possibly being TRBD1 (6 bases). The CDR3 sequence: CASRKGVGQGSNEQYF. The CDR3 DNA sequence: TGTGCCAGCAGGAAGGGCGTCGGGCAGGGGAGCAACGAGCAGTACTTC.